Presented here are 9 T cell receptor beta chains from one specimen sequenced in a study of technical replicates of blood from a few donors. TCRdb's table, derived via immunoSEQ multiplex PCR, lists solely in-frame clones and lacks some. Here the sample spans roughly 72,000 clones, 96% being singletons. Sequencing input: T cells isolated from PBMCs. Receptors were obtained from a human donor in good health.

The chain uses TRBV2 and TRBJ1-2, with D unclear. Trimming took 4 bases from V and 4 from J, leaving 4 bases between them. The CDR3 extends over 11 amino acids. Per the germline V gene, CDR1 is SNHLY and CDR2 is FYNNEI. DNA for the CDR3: TGTGCCAGCAGTGGAGTCTATGGCTACACCTTC. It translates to CASSGVYGYTF. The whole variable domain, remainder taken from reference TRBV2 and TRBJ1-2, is EPEVTQTPSHQVTQMGQEVILRCVPISNHLYFYWYRQILGQKVEFLVSFYNNEISEKSEIFDDQFSVERPDGSNFTLKIRSTKLEDSAMYFCASSGVYGYTFGSGTRLTVV.

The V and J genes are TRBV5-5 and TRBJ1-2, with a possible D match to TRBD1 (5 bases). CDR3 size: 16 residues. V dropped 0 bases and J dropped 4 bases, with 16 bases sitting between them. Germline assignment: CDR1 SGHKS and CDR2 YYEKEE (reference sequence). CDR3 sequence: CASSLEVVDSTYGYTF. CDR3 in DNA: TGTGCCAGCAGCTTGGAGGTGGTAGACAGCACCTATGGCTACACCTTC.

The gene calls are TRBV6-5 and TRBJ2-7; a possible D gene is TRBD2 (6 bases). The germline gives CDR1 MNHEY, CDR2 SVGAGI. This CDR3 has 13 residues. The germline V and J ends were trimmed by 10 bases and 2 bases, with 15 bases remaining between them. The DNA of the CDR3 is TGTGCCACCCGCCTAGGGACTGCCTACGAGCAGTACTTC. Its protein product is CATRLGTAYEQYF.

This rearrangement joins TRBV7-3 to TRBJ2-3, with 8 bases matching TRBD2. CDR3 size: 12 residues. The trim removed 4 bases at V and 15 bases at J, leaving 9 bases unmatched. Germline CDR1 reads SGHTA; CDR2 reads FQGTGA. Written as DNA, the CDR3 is TGTGCCAGCAGCTCGGGGACTAGGATGTTTTATTTT. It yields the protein CASSSGTRMFYF.

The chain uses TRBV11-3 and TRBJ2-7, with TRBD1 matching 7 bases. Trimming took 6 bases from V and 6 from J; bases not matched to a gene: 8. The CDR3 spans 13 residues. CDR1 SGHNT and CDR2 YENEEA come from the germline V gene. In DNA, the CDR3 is TGTGCCAGCAGTATGACAGGGCCCAGCGAGCAGTACTTC. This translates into CASSMTGPSEQYF.

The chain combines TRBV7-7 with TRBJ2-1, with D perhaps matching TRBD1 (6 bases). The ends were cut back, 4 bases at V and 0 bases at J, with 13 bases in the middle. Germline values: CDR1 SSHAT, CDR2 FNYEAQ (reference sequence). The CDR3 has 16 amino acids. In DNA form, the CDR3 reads TGTGCCAGCAGCTCCACTACAGGGCTCTCCTACAATGAGCAGTTCTTC. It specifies CASSSTTGLSYNEQFF. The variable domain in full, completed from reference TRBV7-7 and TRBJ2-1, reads GAGVSQSPRYKVTKRGQDVTLRCDPISSHATLYWYQQALGQGPEFLTYFNYEAQPDKSGLPSDRFSAERPEGSISTLTIQRTEQRDSAMYRCASSSTTGLSYNEQFFGPGTRLTVL.

The CDR3 is CASSLDGGVTQPQHF. Written as DNA, the CDR3 is TGTGCCAGCAGCTTAGATGGAGGGGTTACTCAGCCCCAGCATTTT. The chain has TRBV7-2 and TRBJ1-5, with TRBD1 as a possible D gene (5 bases). Trimming removed 1 base from V and 6 bases from J, with 13 bases in between. This CDR3 is 15 amino acids long. Germline V gene sequence: CDR1 SGHTA, CDR2 FQGNSA. The whole variable domain, filled in from reference TRBV7-2 and TRBJ1-5, reads GAGVSQSPSNKVTEKGKDVELRCDPISGHTALYWYRQSLGQGLEFLIYFQGNSAPDKSGLPSDRFSAERTGGSVSTLTIQRTQQEDSAVYLCASSLDGGVTQPQHFGDGTRLSIL.

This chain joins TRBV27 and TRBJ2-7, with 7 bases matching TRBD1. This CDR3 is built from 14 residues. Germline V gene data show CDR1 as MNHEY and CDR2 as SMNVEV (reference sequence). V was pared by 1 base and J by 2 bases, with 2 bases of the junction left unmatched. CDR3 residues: CASSLYRGPYEQYF. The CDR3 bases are TGTGCCAGCAGTTTATACAGGGGCCCCTACGAGCAGTACTTC.

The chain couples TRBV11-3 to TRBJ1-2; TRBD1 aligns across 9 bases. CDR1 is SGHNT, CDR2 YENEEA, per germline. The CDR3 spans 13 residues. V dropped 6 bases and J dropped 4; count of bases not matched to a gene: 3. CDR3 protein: CASRPDRGYGYTF. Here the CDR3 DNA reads TGTGCCAGCAGACCGGACAGGGGCTATGGCTACACCTTC. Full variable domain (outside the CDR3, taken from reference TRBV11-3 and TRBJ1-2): EAGVVQSPRYKIIEKKQPVAFWCNPISGHNTLYWYLQNLGQGPELLIRYENEEAVDDSQLPKDRFSAERLKGVDSTLKIQPAELGDSAVYLCASRPDRGYGYTFGSGTRLTVV.